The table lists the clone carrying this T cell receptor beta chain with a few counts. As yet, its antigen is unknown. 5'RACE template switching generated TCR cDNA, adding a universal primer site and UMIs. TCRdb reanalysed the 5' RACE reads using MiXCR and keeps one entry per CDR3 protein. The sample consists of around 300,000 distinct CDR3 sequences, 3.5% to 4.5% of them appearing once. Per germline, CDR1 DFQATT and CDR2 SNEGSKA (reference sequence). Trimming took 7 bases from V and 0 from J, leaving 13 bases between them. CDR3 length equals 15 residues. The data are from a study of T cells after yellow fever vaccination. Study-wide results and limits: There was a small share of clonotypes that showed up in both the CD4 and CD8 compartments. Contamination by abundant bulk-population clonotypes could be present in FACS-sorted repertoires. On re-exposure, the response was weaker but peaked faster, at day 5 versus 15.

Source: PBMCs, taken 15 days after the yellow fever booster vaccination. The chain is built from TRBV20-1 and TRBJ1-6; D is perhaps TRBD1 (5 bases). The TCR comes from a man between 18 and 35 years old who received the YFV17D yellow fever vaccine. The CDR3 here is CSGTGTRSYNSPLHF. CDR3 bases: TGCAGTGGGACCGGGACTCGCTCCTATAATTCACCCCTCCACTTT.